What follows are 24 T cell receptor beta chains derived from one specimen sequenced in a study of tissue T cells after allogeneic stem cell transplantation. The protocol was immunoSEQ multiplex PCR, while the TCRdb copy is restricted to in-frame clones and leaves out a portion. Here the sample spans about 220 clones, roughly 40% being singletons. As to time point: mouse harvest day 14 after allogeneic transplant. Tail vein injection delivered 10^7 T-cell-depleted bone marrow cells and 10^6 splenic CD5+ T cells. Sequenced material: spleen. The source is a female BALB/c mouse given C57BL/6 T cells with graft-versus-host disease after an allogeneic hematopoietic cell transplant.

Points on this clone: The genes and germline here are from mouse. Coverage ceases 1 residue before the CDR3 finishes, and the germline J gene fills in the end. The V call is TRBV12-1, the J call TRBJ2-3, with 10 bases fitting TRBD2. Germline-derived CDR1 and CDR2 are SGHSN and HYEKVE. The CDR3 covers 16 residues. V shed 4 bases and J 0 bases; nucleotides not matched to a gene: 6. The CDR3 is CASSLGLGFSAETLYF. Incomplete CDR3 DNA: TGTGCCAGCTCGCTGGGACTGGGGTTTAGTGCAGAAACGCTGTAT.

A remark on this clone: Genes and germline are mouse. The read ends 1 residue shy of where the CDR3 ends; the end is completed using the germline J gene. V gene TRBV21 combines with J gene TRBJ2-1; weak D call: TRBD1 (6 bases). TRBV21 is flagged as an ORF with uncertain function. The CDR3 length is 14 residues. Trimming removed 6 bases at V and 4 bases at J, with 13 bases between. CDR3 protein: CASSHREEYAEQFF. The sequenced CDR3 bases are TGTGCTAGCAGCCACAGGGAGGAGTATGCTGAGCAGTTC.

Within the sample, this clone is hyperexpanded. Genes and germline are mouse. From the germline J gene comes the end of the CDR3, since the read stops 1 residue before it. This chain connects TRBV14 to TRBJ2-7, with TRBD2 identical over 8 bases. After removal of 2 bases from V and 6 bases from J, the junction contained 7 bases not matched to a gene. CDR3 size: 14 residues. Germline lookup yields CDR1 SGHDT and CDR2 FRDEAV. The CDR3 bases that were read are TGTGCCAGCAGTTTAGTGGGGGGGGCGCGTGAACAGTAC. This encodes CASSLVGGAREQY. The entire CDR3 sequence reads CASSLVGGAREQYF. Filled out from reference TRBV14 and TRBJ2-7, the complete variable domain reads EAGVTQSPRYAVLQEGQAVSFWCDPISGHDTLYWYQQPRDQGPQLLVYFRDEAVIDNSQLPSDRFSAVRPKGTNSTLKIQSAKQGDTATYLCASSLVGGAREQYFGPGTRLTVL.

A word on this clone: Gene names refer to mouse genes. The missing CDR3 end, 1 residue past where the read stops, is filled in from the germline J gene. The chain recombines TRBV16 with TRBJ2-2; D uncertain. The V and J ends lost 4 bases and 1 base respectively, with 4 bases between them. CDR1 and CDR2 from the germline V gene are SGHSA and FRNQAP. The CDR3 runs 13 residues. The CDR3 here is CASSSVNTGQLYF. CDR3 bases read: TGTGCAAGCAGCTCAGTAAACACCGGGCAGCTCTAC.

This clone is termed hyperexpanded (1% or more). Mouse gene names apply. The CDR3 goes on 1 residue after the read ends, and that part is filled in from the germline J gene. This rearrangement joins TRBV15 to TRBJ2-7, with D maybe TRBD2 (6 bases). This CDR3 spans 13 amino acids. Trimming cost V 3 bases and J 4 bases, with 10 bases left between them. CDR1 and CDR2 (germline): SGHND, FRSKSL. The CDR3 region is CASSFGWGYEQYF. The part of the CDR3 DNA that was read is TGTGCCAGCAGTTTTGGCTGGGGTTATGAACAGTAC.

To note about this clone: Gene names are mouse gene names. The read comes to an end 1 residue before the CDR3 does, leaving the germline J gene to fill in the end. This sequence joins TRBV30 and TRBJ2-7, with 7 bases that match TRBD2. The CDR3 has 11 residues. Trimming took 3 bases from V and 5 from J; bases not matched to a gene: 1. From germline, CDR1 is SQVVS and CDR2 ANEGSEA. CDR3: CSSRTGNEQYF. The CDR3 bases that were read are TGTAGTTCTAGGACTGGGAATGAACAGTAC.

This clone was counted a few times. Gene labels here are mouse ones. Sequencing ends 1 residue short of the CDR3 end; the germline J gene provides the rest. The genes are TRBV13-3 and TRBJ1-3; possible D gene TRBD1, 6 bases. The ends were cut back, 3 bases at V and 0 bases at J, with 7 bases in the middle. CDR3 length equals 14 residues. CDR1 is NNHDY, CDR2 SYVADS, per germline. The CDR3 DNA, read in part, is TGTGCCAGCAGTGGGACAGTTTCTGGAAATACGCTCTAT. This codes for CASSGTVSGNTLY. In full, the CDR3 reads CASSGTVSGNTLYF.

A few counts support this clone. Gene names and germline match the mouse. The read terminates 1 residue ahead of where the CDR3 ends, so the germline J gene completes it. The chain has TRBV19 and TRBJ2-2; D gene ambiguous. CDR1 and CDR2 (germline): FNHDT, SITEND (reference sequence). The CDR3 is 12 amino acids. With 5 bases removed from V and 0 bases from J, the gap between germline ends came to 2 bases. The sequenced CDR3 bases are TGTGCCAGCAGGACAAACACCGGGCAGCTCTAC. Residues: CASRTNTGQLY. The whole CDR3 region reads CASRTNTGQLYF.

As concerns this clone: The gene names given are mouse names. The read halts 1 residue ahead of the CDR3 end, with the missing end drawn from the germline J gene. V is TRBV14 and J is TRBJ2-1; TRBD1 matches at 9 bases. The CDR3 consists of 13 residues. J gave up 7 bases and V 3 bases, and 2 bases lay outside the gene matches. Per the germline V gene, CDR1 is SGHDT and CDR2 is FRDEAV. Incomplete CDR3 DNA: TGTGCCAGCAGTTGGGACAGGGCGGCTGAGCAGTTC. Its translation is CASSWDRAAEQF. The full CDR3 sequence reads CASSWDRAAEQFF.

A word on this clone: Genes and germline are mouse. The CDR3 is cut off 1 residue early in the read; its end comes from the germline J gene. Other DNA sequences in the sample encode the same CDR3. The rearrangement links TRBV13-3 to TRBJ2-5; 9 bases line up with TRBD1. The CDR3 extends over 13 amino acids. Germline V lookup: CDR1 NNHDY, CDR2 SYVADS. Germline trimming cut 5 bases from V and 5 bases from J; bases unmatched to any gene: 3. Incomplete CDR3 DNA: TGTGCCAGCAGCCCGGGACAGGGAGACACCCAGTAC. Translated, it gives CASSPGQGDTQY. The whole CDR3 is CASSPGQGDTQYF.

This clone is labeled as hyperexpanded. Gene labels here are mouse ones. The CDR3 end falls 1 residue outside the read, so it is completed with the germline J gene. The chain is built from TRBV19 and TRBJ1-3, with D possibly TRBD1 on 5 matching bases. CDR3 length: 13 amino acids. V lost 5 bases and J 0 bases, leaving 6 bases between the germline ends. Germline lookup yields CDR1 FNHDT and CDR2 SITEND (reference sequence). CDR3 bases read: TGTGCCAGCAGGGACAATTCTGGAAATACGCTCTAT. Protein sequence: CASRDNSGNTLY. The entire CDR3 protein is CASRDNSGNTLYF.

Points on this clone: Mouse germline and gene names are used. From the germline J gene comes the end of the CDR3, since the read stops 1 residue before it. The chain recombines TRBV16 with TRBJ2-7; the match to TRBD2 covers 8 bases. V shed 1 base, J shed 6 bases, and the junction held 5 bases outside the gene matches. Germline CDR1 SGHSA, CDR2 FRNQAP. This CDR3 is 14 amino acids long. Incomplete CDR3 DNA: TGTGCAAGCAGCTTAGCGGGGGGGCGCTCTGAACAGTAC. Its protein is CASSLAGGRSEQY. The whole CDR3 sequence reads CASSLAGGRSEQYF. The full variable domain, rest sourced from reference TRBV16 and TRBJ2-7, is NAGVIQTPRHKVTGKGQEATLWCEPISGHSAVFWYRQTIVQGLEFLTYFRNQAPIDDSGMPKERFSAQMPNQSHSTLKIQSTQPQDSAVYLCASSLAGGRSEQYFGPGTRLTVL.

This clone occurred a few times. The gene names here belong to mouse. The CDR3 sequence is CASSQQNERLFF. CDR3 DNA (partial): TGTGCCAGCAGCCAACAGAACGAAAGATTATTT. The chain has TRBV5 and TRBJ1-4; D call uncertain. The sequenced fragment ends 1 residue before the CDR3 boundary, so the rest is inferred from the germline J gene. CDR3 size: 12 residues. With 2 bases removed from V and 5 bases from J, the gap between germline ends came to 3 bases. Per germline, CDR1 LGHNA and CDR2 YNLKQL (reference sequence).

A remark on this clone: The genes and germline here are from mouse. The DNA ends 1 residue before the CDR3 does, and the rest of the CDR3 is filled in from the germline J gene. The chain carries TRBV26 and TRBJ2-3; D possibly corresponds to TRBD2 (6 bases). The germline V gene has CDR1 KGHPV and CDR2 FQNQEV (reference sequence). The CDR3 has 14 amino acids. With 4 bases removed from V and 0 bases from J, the gap between germline ends came to 8 bases. The sequenced part of the CDR3 DNA is TGTGCCAGCAGTCCGGGACTAAGTGCAGAAACGCTGTAT. Translating gives CASSPGLSAETLY. The full CDR3 sequence reads CASSPGLSAETLYF.

This clone was observed once. All gene names here are mouse names. Read coverage stops 1 residue before the CDR3 terminus; the germline J gene supplies the remainder. The V and J genes are TRBV19 and TRBJ2-2; 9 bases map to TRBD2. The germline CDR1 and CDR2 sequences are FNHDT and SITEND (reference sequence). CDR3 size: 15 residues. Unmatched junction bases numbered 4, after V lost 3 bases and J lost 4 bases. Partial CDR3 DNA: TGTGCCAGCAGTAACTGGGGGGCCAGCACCGGGCAGCTCTAC. Residues: CASSNWGASTGQLY. The entire CDR3 reads CASSNWGASTGQLYF.

As to this clone: Germline and genes: mouse. The read terminates 1 residue ahead of where the CDR3 ends, so the germline J gene completes it. V gene TRBV15 combines with J gene TRBJ2-5, with TRBD2 matching over 13 bases. The CDR3 runs to 16 residues. J lost 6 bases, V lost 6 bases, and 9 bases had no gene match. Germline V gene lookup returns CDR1 SGHND and CDR2 FRSKSL. CDR3 loop: CASSPGLGGGGDTQYF. Incomplete CDR3 DNA: TGTGCCAGCAGCCCGGGACTGGGGGGGGGAGGGGACACCCAGTAC.

This clone appeared a few times. The gene names here belong to mouse. The CDR3 end falls 1 residue outside the read, so it is completed with the germline J gene. The chain carries TRBV15 and TRBJ2-1, with 8 nucleotides matching TRBD2. V shed 1 base and J 0 bases; nucleotides not matched to a gene: 8. Germline CDR1 SGHND, CDR2 FRSKSL. The CDR3 runs 18 residues. The sequenced CDR3 bases are TGTGCCAGCAGTTTAGTTGCTGGGGGGCCCTATAACTATGCTGAGCAGTTC. This encodes CASSLVAGGPYNYAEQF. The whole CDR3 sequence reads CASSLVAGGPYNYAEQFF.

To note about this clone: Gene and germline names: mouse. The read ends 1 residue early relative to the CDR3; the germline J gene fills the gap. The gene calls are TRBV13-1 and TRBJ2-1; no firm D call. V was cut by 3 bases and J by 2 bases, with 6 bases left in between. The germline V gene has CDR1 NSHNY and CDR2 SYGAGN. This CDR3 is built from 13 residues. This chain's CDR3 is CASSGQYYAEQFF. The CDR3 DNA, read in part, is TGTGCCAGCAGTGGGCAATACTATGCTGAGCAGTTC.

By frequency in the sample, this clone is large. The listed genes are named as in mouse. With the read ending 1 residue before the CDR3 end, the germline J gene is used to fill in that end. The V gene is TRBV29, the J gene TRBJ2-3; the D gene could be TRBD1 or TRBD2 (5 bases each). V was shortened by 6 bases and J by 5 bases, with 9 bases between the two germline ends. The length of the CDR3 is 12 residues. Germline CDR1 reads MSHET; CDR2 reads SYDVDS. The DNA read from the CDR3 is TGTGCTAGCAGCCGGGACGGAGAAACGCTGTAT. Its protein product is CASSRDGETLY. The CDR3 in full is CASSRDGETLYF. Using reference TRBV29 and TRBJ2-3 for the parts outside the CDR3, the full variable domain is DMKVTQMPRYLIKRMGENVLLECGQDMSHETMYWYRQDPGLGLQLIYISYDVDSNSEGDIPKGYRVSRKKREHFSLILDSAKTNQTSVYFCASSRDGETLYFGSGTRLTVL.

A word on this clone: The listed genes are named as in mouse. The CDR3: CASSRQRNTEVFF. The sequenced part of the CDR3 DNA is TGTGCCAGCAGTAGACAGAGAAACACAGAAGTCTTC. This chain uses TRBV15 with TRBJ1-1; a weak D match, TRBD1 (5 bases). Read coverage stops 1 residue before the CDR3 terminus; the germline J gene supplies the remainder. Germline values: CDR1 SGHND, CDR2 FRSKSL. The CDR3 extends over 13 amino acids. Between the trimmed V and J ends, which lost 5 bases and 1 base, there was a span of 8 bases.

With respect to this clone: Gene names are the mouse ones. Coverage ceases 1 residue before the CDR3 finishes, and the germline J gene fills in the end. The sample holds other DNA sequences that translate to the same CDR3. This chain links TRBV13-1 with TRBJ1-1; D gene uncertain. The V gene lost 3 bases and the J gene lost 0 bases, with 6 bases spanning the gap. Germline V CDR1 and CDR2: NSHNY, SYGAGN. The CDR3 has 13 residues. CDR3 bases read: TGTGCCAGCAGTGGACAATCAAACACAGAAGTCTTC. Amino acids: CASSGQSNTEVF. The complete CDR3 reads CASSGQSNTEVFF.

Comments on this clone: Genes here carry mouse names. The read terminates 1 residue before the CDR3 end, so the remaining end is supplied by the germline J gene. The rearrangement uses TRBV13-3 and TRBJ2-1, with 11 bases matching TRBD2. J gave up 2 bases and V 2 bases, and 3 bases lay outside the gene matches. Germline CDR1 is NNHDY and CDR2 is SYVADS. CDR3 length equals 16 residues. The CDR3 region is CASSDVTGGDYAEQFF. The sequenced part of the CDR3 DNA is TGTGCCAGCAGTGACGTGACTGGGGGGGACTATGCTGAGCAGTTC.

This clone was counted between two and nine times. The gene names given are mouse names. Read data end 1 residue before the CDR3 end; the end is taken from the germline J gene. The genes are TRBV5 and TRBJ1-3; no reliable D call. Germline CDR1 is LGHNA and CDR2 is YNLKQL (reference sequence). The CDR3 is 14 residues long. V shed 1 base and J shed 0 bases, with 4 bases lying between them. Partial CDR3 DNA: TGTGCCAGCAGCCAAGTGGTTTCTGGAAATACGCTCTAT. Protein sequence: CASSQVVSGNTLY. The complete CDR3 sequence is CASSQVVSGNTLYF.

On this clone itself: The genes are named according to mouse. The sequenced CDR3 bases are TGTGCCAGCTCTCTCGACTGGGGGCAAAACACCTTGTAC. Its protein is CASSLDWGQNTLY. The entire CDR3 sequence reads CASSLDWGQNTLYF. The chain uses TRBV12-1 and TRBJ2-4; TRBD2 matches 9 bases. The sequence runs out 1 residue before the end of the CDR3; the remainder is reconstructed from the germline J gene. The CDR3 totals 14 residues. J was trimmed by 3 bases and V by 0 bases; bases with no gene match: 0. The germline V gene encodes CDR1 SGHSN and CDR2 HYEKVE.